This entry concerns a single T cell receptor beta chain. This record comes from a study of T cells expressing NK-cell markers. TCRdb derives one entry per CDR3 protein from the 5' RACE reads, leaving out DNA. This specimen shows a few hundred thousand distinct CDR3 sequences; the ten leading clones hold 3.5% to 4.5%. Per germline, CDR1 SNHLY and CDR2 FYNNEI. This CDR3 comprises 16 residues. The specimen was blood T cells: a sorted CD56 or NKG2C T cell subset, CD4+ or CD8+ T cells, or bulk PBMC T cells (not recorded which). This clonotype was obtained from a young man in good health. The rearrangement uses TRBV2 and TRBJ2-1. CDR3 region: CASSEAASISYNEQFF.